This T cell receptor beta chain derives from a study of shared clonotypes between healthy human individuals (dated by TCRdb to about 2020). For the study in its entirety: A few men and two women, aged 18 to 49 years, made up the cohort. Per donor, three plates each were used for CD4 naive and CD4 memory, two for CD8 naive, and one for CD8 memory. The study deeply sequenced blood TCR repertoires of about five healthy adults to estimate repertoire size and the extent of clonotype sharing between individuals. Leukapheresis yielded between about 0.94 and 8.9 billion PBMCs per donor. To increase sequencing depth and limit assay-specific biases, different laboratories used diverse techniques to prepare libraries and sequence TCR repertoires.

The germline V end is reduced by 6 bases and the J end by 2 bases; junction bases left unmatched: 11. The CDR3 goes from the cysteine to the phenylalanine over 18 residues. The kept DNA is CDR3 alone, 54 bases in frame from the first base. From the germline V gene, CDR1 is MDHEN and CDR2 is SYDVKM. Using the deep immunoSEQ assay, TCR CDR3 regions were amplified from genomic DNA by multiplex PCR. Extracted genomic DNA from each cell subset was spread evenly across all wells of several immunoSEQ 96-well plates, with each plate serving as a replicate. For sorted subsets, 150 to 250 ng genomic DNA, equal to about 30,000 T cell genomes, was loaded into each replicate PCR. The purified libraries were quantified using a Qubit 3.0 fluorometer, sized with a Bioanalyzer 2100, and then quantified again using the KAPA Library Quantification kit. Every immunoSEQ 96-well plate was sequenced on a dedicated single-read 150-cycle Illumina NextSeq 550 flow cell. Per the original workflow: Because the immunoSEQ output held only junctional sequences and lacked quality scores, the filtering could not match the filtering applied to full-length reads. Sequences were annotated with PyIR, a Python wrapper for IgBLAST v1.9, and V/J genes and CDR3 were assigned using IMGT germline references. Reads with weak V/J assignments (E-value above 1e-6), missing CDR3, stop codons, out-of-frame junctions, or ambiguous translated residues were removed. A V3J clonotype was defined by an identical inferred V gene, J gene, and CDR3 amino acid sequence. The percentage overlap between two repertoires was calculated by dividing the number of shared unique clonotypes by the size of the smaller repertoire. RTK rarefaction, the Chao1 estimator, and Recon v2.1 estimates of unobserved clonotypes were used to assess repertoire richness. Generation probabilities for all TCRbeta clonotypes obtained by the gDNA method from several donors were computed using OLGA. TCRdb limited this immuneACCESS table to in-frame rearrangements with V and J called. A share of clones is missing; checked studies link under half to unresolved V genes, and the rest is unexplained. V and J calls plus clone size are reproduced from that table; the DNA served to infer D and trimming. Across this sample there are about 190,000 clones, with 65% to 80% seen only once. The top ten clonotypes cover 8% to 13% of the sample.

The paper's findings and limits, for the study overall: The small number of donors limited the genetic and exposure-history diversity represented. Sampling was restricted to blood, and TCR repertoires in tissues likely differ from the TCR repertoires found in blood. Based on pairwise subsampling, the degree of clonotype sharing among donors was expected to be affected by sequencing depth. Naive subsets generally had larger estimated clonotype richness than memory subsets did. When several donors were compared, the shared fraction of clonotypes was 5% to 6.5% for naive CD4, about 4% for naive CD8, 2% to 2.5% for memory CD4, and around 0.4% for memory CD8. Compared with non-shared clonotypes, clonotypes shared by all four sorted-subset donors had higher generation probabilities. Incomplete sequencing was indicated by rarefaction of sorted-subset datasets, despite the large sequencing depth.

The donors were healthy, HIV-negative adults with no recently reported acute infections or vaccinations. Every donor was a Caucasian adult residing in Nashville, Tennessee, USA. Magnetic negative selection was used to enrich CD4+ T cells, after which naive cells were positively selected on CD45RA and the negative fraction became the memory subset. Blood was collected by leukapheresis, and PBMCs were isolated by Ficoll-Histopaque density gradient centrifugation and then cryopreserved in liquid nitrogen vapor phase. Analytical flow cytometry was used to check the purity and quantity of every magnetically sorted T cell population. Genomic DNA was isolated from every sorted fraction and measured by UV absorbance on a Nanodrop 2000c. Notes on this clone: The antigen this receptor binds is unknown. Within one base of it there is no much larger clone, and no base qualities were kept.

The chain is assembled from TRBV28 and TRBJ2-6; 9 bases in the middle match TRBD1. This sequence originates from a man aged 25-45 years in good health. The sequenced material came from memory CD4+ T cells sorted from blood. Taken with the paper, the label for cell subset or site translates to: CD45RA-negative fraction. The DNA sequence reads TGTGCCAGCAGATCTACAGGGGGCGTCTTCACTGGGGCCAACGTCCTGACTTTC. It translates as CASRSTGGVFTGANVLTF. Reference TRBV28 and TRBJ2-6 genes cover what lies past the CDR3, so the full variable domain is DVKVTQSSRYLVKRTGEKVFLECVQDMDHENMFWYRQDPGLGLRLIYFSYDVKMKEKGDIPEGYSVSREKKERFSLILESASTNQTSMYLCASRSTGGVFTGANVLTFGAGSRLTVL.